The 14 T cell receptor beta chains in this list originate from one sample, sequenced in a study of CD8 T cells in Susac syndrome. RNA totalling roughly 0.45 to 1 ug underwent reverse transcription with random hexamers. MiXCR was run by TCRdb on the immunoSEQ multiplex PCR reads, yielding one entry per CDR3 protein. The sample holds around 130,000 distinct CDR3 sequences, roughly 80% seen once. Sequencing was done on a sample of CD8+ T cells from PBMCs. Receptors were obtained from a human donor with multiple sclerosis.

To note about this clonotype: A junction boundary mismatches the germline segment, possibly from a read error. This sequence joins TRBV6-2 or TRBV6-3 and TRBJ2-2, with a possible D match to TRBD1 (5 bases). The CDR3 runs 17 residues. Germline CDR1 reads MNHEY; CDR2 reads SVGEGT. The CDR3 DNA follows: TGTACCAGCAGTTACTCGATGGCAGGGATAAACACCGGGGAGCTGTTTTTT. This sequence encodes CTSSYSMAGINTGELFF.

The gene calls are TRBV10-3 and TRBJ1-1; no reliable D call. CDR3 size: 17 residues. V was cut by 0 bases and J by 0 bases, with 14 bases left in between. CDR1 and CDR2 from the germline V gene are ENHRY and SYGVKD. The CDR3: CAISESNGGSLNTEAFF. The CDR3 region has the DNA TGTGCCATCAGTGAGTCGAACGGCGGCAGCTTGAACACTGAAGCTTTCTTT.

This clonotype was detected only a few times. The rearrangement uses TRBV6-6 and TRBJ2-5; D unclear. V was clipped by 3 bases and J by 2 bases, with 10 bases between them. Germline V CDR1 and CDR2: MNHNY, SVGAGI (reference sequence). CDR3 length: 14 residues. DNA for the CDR3: TGTGCCAGCAGTTATTGGACGAAACAAGAGACCCAGTACTTC. It is translated as CASSYWTKQETQYF.

This rearrangement joins TRBV30 to TRBJ1-2; a possible D gene is TRBD1 (5 bases). The CDR3 length is 14 residues. V was trimmed by 5 bases and J by 0 bases, leaving 13 bases between them. The V gene's germline CDR1 is GTSNPN and CDR2 SVGIG (reference sequence). CDR3 sequence (DNA): TGTGCCTGGCCACCGAGACAGTCTAACTATGGCTACACCTTC. Amino acid sequence: CAWPPRQSNYGYTF.

The J gene is TRBJ1-1, the V gene TRBV6-1; D is possibly TRBD1 (6 bases). V was pared by 6 bases and J by 3 bases, with 14 bases between. CDR1 MNHNS and CDR2 SASEGT come from the germline V gene. This CDR3 contains 14 residues. The CDR3 spells CASSTGTLDTEAFF. CDR3 coding DNA: TGTGCCAGCAGCACAGGGACCCTAGACACTGAAGCTTTCTTT.

The chain combines TRBV4-1 with TRBJ2-5, with 9 positions matching TRBD1. The CDR3 is made up of 15 amino acids. After removal of 2 bases from V and 5 bases from J, the junction contained 6 bases not matched to a gene. CDR1 MGHRA and CDR2 YSYEKL come from the germline V gene. CDR3 DNA sequence: TGCGCCAGCAGCCAACACAGGGGGCTGGCGGAGACCCAGTACTTC. Residues: CASSQHRGLAETQYF.

This clonotype was detected once. This chain connects TRBV6-2 or TRBV6-3 to TRBJ2-3; possibly TRBD1 or TRBD2 for D (5 bases each). This CDR3 has 14 residues. V was shortened by 2 bases and J by 9 bases, with 15 bases between the two germline ends. The germline V gene has CDR1 MNHEY and CDR2 SVGEGT. CDR3 nucleotide sequence: TGTGCCAGCAGTTACAAGGGACCCGGACGGACGCAGTATTTT. As protein: CASSYKGPGRTQYF.

This sequence joins TRBV6-1 and TRBJ2-5, with D possibly being TRBD1 (6 bases). The germline V gene encodes CDR1 MNHNS and CDR2 SASEGT. V was cut by 5 bases and J by 5 bases, with 12 bases left in between. CDR3 length equals 13 residues. The CDR3 DNA follows: TGTGCCAGCAGTACGGGACACGAGGAGACCCAGTACTTC. Protein: CASSTGHEETQYF.

The chain joins TRBV27 to TRBJ2-2; TRBD2 matches 8 bases. The V gene's germline CDR1 is MNHEY and CDR2 SMNVEV (reference sequence). V shed 10 bases and J 2 bases; nucleotides not matched to a gene: 6. The CDR3 is made up of 14 amino acids. CDR3 sequence (DNA): TGTGCCACCGGGGCGGGGGGAAACACCGGGGAGCTGTTTTTT. It specifies CATGAGGNTGELFF.

The V call is TRBV4-3, the J call TRBJ2-1, with D perhaps TRBD2 (6 bases). V shed 4 bases and J shed 7 bases, with 20 bases lying between them. The germline V gene has CDR1 LGHNA and CDR2 YSLEER. This CDR3 is 16 amino acids long. CDR3 bases: TGCGCCAGCAGCCTCGACCTAGCGAGAGATGGGAATGAGCAGTTCTTC. Translated: CASSLDLARDGNEQFF.

The chain combines TRBV12-3 or TRBV12-4 with TRBJ2-1; D might be TRBD1 or TRBD2, each matching 5 bases. The V end was cut by 3 bases, the J end by 4 bases, with 28 bases between. CDR3 length: 20 residues. The chain's CDR3 is CASSLGPPGGTTKEYNEQFF. In DNA form, the CDR3 reads TGTGCCAGCAGTTTGGGACCCCCGGGTGGAACTACCAAAGAATACAATGAGCAGTTCTTC.

This rearrangement joins TRBV7-9 to TRBJ2-1, with TRBD2 matching 8 bases. CDR1 is SEHNR, CDR2 FQNEAQ, per germline (reference sequence). The CDR3 consists of 15 residues. V gave up 2 bases and J gave up 9 bases; unmatched junction bases: 9. The CDR3 region is CASSLSAGGAGEQFF. The CDR3, as DNA: TGTGCCAGCAGCTTATCTGCGGGGGGAGCAGGTGAGCAGTTCTTC. Based on the CDR3 plus reference TRBV7-9 and TRBJ2-1, the full variable domain is DTGVSQNPRHKITKRGQNVTFRCDPISEHNRLYWYRQTLGQGPEFLTYFQNEAQLEKSRLLSDRFSAERPKGSFSTLEIQRTEQGDSAMYLCASSLSAGGAGEQFFGPGTRLTVL.

The V and J genes are TRBV6-1 and TRBJ2-7; D is ambiguous. The CDR3 runs to 15 residues. Germline CDR1 MNHNS, CDR2 SASEGT. V lost 2 bases and J 2 bases, leaving 13 bases between the germline ends. The CDR3 region is CASSEMHSGPYEQYF. The DNA of the CDR3 is TGTGCCAGCAGTGAAATGCACTCCGGTCCCTACGAGCAGTACTTC.

The chain has TRBV27 and TRBJ2-1, with 10 bases lining up with TRBD2. The germline gives CDR1 MNHEY, CDR2 SMNVEV (reference sequence). The CDR3 covers 15 residues. V shed 0 bases and J 9 bases; nucleotides not matched to a gene: 5. The CDR3 sequence is CASSLSSGGAGEQFF. Written as DNA, the CDR3 is TGTGCCAGCAGTTTATCGAGCGGGGGGGCCGGTGAGCAGTTCTTC.